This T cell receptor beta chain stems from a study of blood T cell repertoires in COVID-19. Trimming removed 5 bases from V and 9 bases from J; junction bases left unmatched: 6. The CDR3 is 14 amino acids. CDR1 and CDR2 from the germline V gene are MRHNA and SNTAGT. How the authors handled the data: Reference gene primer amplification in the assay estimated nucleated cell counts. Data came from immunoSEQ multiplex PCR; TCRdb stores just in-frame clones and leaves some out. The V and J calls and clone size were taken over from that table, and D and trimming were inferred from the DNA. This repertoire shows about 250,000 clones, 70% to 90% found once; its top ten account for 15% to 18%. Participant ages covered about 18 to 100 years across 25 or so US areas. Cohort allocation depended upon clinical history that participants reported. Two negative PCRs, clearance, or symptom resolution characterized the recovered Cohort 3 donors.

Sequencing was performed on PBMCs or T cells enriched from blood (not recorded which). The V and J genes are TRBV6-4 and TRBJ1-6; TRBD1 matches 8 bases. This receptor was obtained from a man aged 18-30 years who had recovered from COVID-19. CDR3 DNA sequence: TGTGCCAGCAGTCGGGACAGGTTTGCTTCACCCCTCCACTTT. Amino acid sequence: CASSRDRFASPLHF.